The clone carrying this T cell receptor beta chain appeared once. The record originates from a study of PD-1 blockade in classical Hodgkin lymphoma. Using immunoSEQ multiplex PCR, the repertoire was profiled, and TCRdb retains in-frame clones only, with some absent. The data hold more than 30,000 clones, with about 87% observed a single time. Germline loops: CDR1 SNHLY, CDR2 FYNNEI. With V trimmed by 6 bases and J by 7 bases, 9 bases remained unmatched. The CDR3 loop spans 14 amino acids. Time point described: newly diagnosed, previously untreated cHL patient sample. Magnetic negative selection served to purify CD4+ T cells out of PBMCs that had been thawed.

The origin of this receptor is a human donor with classical Hodgkin lymphoma. The genes are TRBV2 and TRBJ2-3, with TRBD2 identical over 8 bases. Sequenced: CD4+ T cells from blood. CDR3 residues: CASRPGLEAYTQYF. The CDR3 DNA sequence: TGTGCCAGCAGGCCGGGACTAGAGGCTTATACGCAGTATTTT.